The entry below gives a single TCR beta chain sequence along with its context. The antigen remains undetermined. Generated by immunoSEQ multiplex PCR, the TCRdb table keeps only in-frame clones and is missing some. The sample consists of 50,000 to 65,000 clones, around nine tenths of them appearing once. Per the germline V gene, CDR1 is GTSNPN and CDR2 is SVGIG (reference sequence). CDR3 length equals 13 residues. V was pared by 3 bases and J by 4 bases, with 9 bases between. This entry belongs to a study of OX40 agonist ivuxolimab in advanced cancers. General observations from the study: CD4+ T cells averaged fewer expanded clones than CD8+ T cells. Low normalized T-cell clonal expansion was additionally recorded for some nonresponders.

The material was CD4+ or CD8+ T cells sorted from blood, obtained in a trial of the OX40 agonist ivuxolimab. This chain connects TRBV30 to TRBJ2-2; D perhaps matches TRBD1 (6 bases). This TCR was sampled from an adult with an advanced solid tumor such as melanoma, head and neck, liver or kidney cancer. The CDR3 bases are TGTGCCTGGAGCAACAGGGCCACCGGGGAGCTGTTTTTT. Residues: CAWSNRATGELFF.